These 25 T cell receptor beta chains were sequenced from one sample in a study of CD8+ T cells in alopecia areata. Sequencing templates came from extracted RNA that was reverse transcribed into cDNA. Some clones are missing from TCRdb's copy, which holds only in-frame ones; the method was immunoSEQ multiplex PCR. In the table there are about 150,000 clones, 45% to 60% of which are singletons. The specimen was CD4+ T cells sorted from blood. These receptors were obtained from a human donor with alopecia areata.

The rearrangement uses TRBV5-1 and TRBJ2-5; TRBD2 agrees at 11 bases. Per germline, CDR1 SGHRS and CDR2 YFSETQ. V lost 2 bases and J lost 4; bases outside the gene matches: 7. This CDR3 comprises 16 residues. CDR3 in amino acids: CASSFSGRASGETQYF. The CDR3 DNA is TGCGCCAGCAGCTTTAGCGGGAGGGCCTCTGGAGAGACCCAGTACTTC. Filled out from reference TRBV5-1 and TRBJ2-5, the complete variable domain reads KAGVTQTPRYLIKTRGQQVTLSCSPISGHRSVSWYQQTPGQGLQFLFEYFSETQRNKGNFPGRFSGRQFSNSRSEMNVSTLELGDSALYLCASSFSGRASGETQYFGPGTRLLVL.

The sample holds a few counts of this clone. The chain links TRBV30 to TRBJ1-2; tentative D call: TRBD1 (6 bases). Trimming left V 1 base short and J 1 base short, with 10 bases between. Germline V CDR1 and CDR2: GTSNPN, SVGIG (reference sequence). The CDR3 loop spans 14 amino acids. CDR3 region: CAWSAGELNYGYTF. For the CDR3, the DNA is TGTGCCTGGAGTGCAGGGGAACTTAACTATGGCTACACCTTC.

The rearrangement links TRBV15 to TRBJ2-1, with 14 positions matching TRBD2. Losses at the gene ends were 1 base for V and 9 bases for J; bases not matched to a gene: 8. There are 17 residues in the CDR3. Germline V gene lookup returns CDR1 LNHNV and CDR2 YYDKDF (reference sequence). In DNA form, the CDR3 reads TGTGCCACCAGCAGAGCGACTAGCGGGAGGGCCCGGGGTGAGCAGTTCTTC. Translation gives CATSRATSGRARGEQFF.

The CDR3 region has the DNA TGTGCCAGCAGGAGGGAAGAGACCCAGTACTTC. Its protein is CASRREETQYF. J is TRBJ2-5 and V is TRBV6-6; TRBD2 might be the D (5 bases). CDR3 length: 11 amino acids. CDR1 is MNHNY and CDR2 is SVGAGI in the germline V gene (reference sequence). V lost 6 bases and J 3 bases, leaving 5 bases between the germline ends.

The chain is built from TRBV28 and TRBJ1-2, with 9 positions matching TRBD1. The junction had 0 bases not matched to a gene; V was cut back by 2 bases and J by 2 bases. The CDR3 runs 14 residues. Germline values: CDR1 MDHEN, CDR2 SYDVKM. The CDR3 loop is CASSLTGGNYGYTF. Written as DNA, the CDR3 is TGTGCCAGCAGTTTAACAGGGGGCAACTATGGCTACACCTTC.

This clone occurred a few times. V usage is TRBV5-1 and J usage is TRBJ2-5; no reliable D call. V was pared by 5 bases and J by 4 bases, with 21 bases between. CDR3 length: 16 amino acids. CDR1 and CDR2 from the germline V gene are SGHRS and YFSETQ. DNA for the CDR3: TGCGCCAGCAGGGCAATCCCGGAGTCCGTACGAGAGACCCAGTACTTC. Protein product: CASRAIPESVRETQYF.

The V call is TRBV30, the J call TRBJ2-7; D remains ambiguous. CDR1 and CDR2 from the germline V gene are GTSNPN and SVGIG (reference sequence). V dropped 3 bases and J dropped 6 bases, with 12 bases sitting between them. The CDR3 runs to 12 residues. The CDR3 region is CAWSIVGSEQYF. The CDR3 DNA is TGTGCCTGGAGCATCGTGGGAAGCGAGCAGTACTTC.

The V and J genes are TRBV4-1 and TRBJ2-4; a possible D gene is TRBD2 (6 bases). Germline lookup yields CDR1 MGHRA and CDR2 YSYEKL. This CDR3 region has 17 residues. Trimming removed 0 bases at V and 0 bases at J, with 12 bases between. The CDR3 nucleotides read TGCGCCAGCAGCCAAGAGACTGGGGGGTTAGCCAAAAACATTCAGTACTTC. It is translated as CASSQETGGLAKNIQYF.

This clone showed up just a few times. The rearrangement links TRBV30 to TRBJ2-3; the match to TRBD2 covers 10 bases. The CDR3 length is 15 residues. The V gene's germline CDR1 is GTSNPN and CDR2 SVGIG (reference sequence). The V and J ends lost 8 bases and 3 bases, in that order; junction bases with no gene match: 11. The CDR3 is CAGGTQREGTDTQYF. The CDR3 region has the DNA TGTGCCGGGGGGACTCAGCGGGAGGGAACAGATACGCAGTATTTT.

This clone was counted only a few times. J is TRBJ1-1 and V is TRBV18; tentatively, D is TRBD1 (6 bases). V was pared by 3 bases and J by 1 base, with 15 bases between. From germline, CDR1 is KGHSH and CDR2 LQKENI. There are 16 residues in the CDR3. In DNA, the CDR3 is TGTGCCAGCTCACCGACCAACGGGGGCAGGAACACTGAAGCTTTCTTT. Translated: CASSPTNGGRNTEAFF. The whole variable domain, remainder taken from reference TRBV18 and TRBJ1-1, is NAGVMQNPRHLVRRRGQEARLRCSPMKGHSHVYWYRQLPEEGLKFMVYLQKENIIDESGMPKERFSAEFPKEGPSILRIQQVVRGDSAAYFCASSPTNGGRNTEAFFGQGTRLTVV.

This chain links TRBV28 with TRBJ1-1; D call uncertain. The germline V gene encodes CDR1 MDHEN and CDR2 SYDVKM. The CDR3 is 11 residues long. V lost 3 bases, J lost 10 bases, and 9 bases lay in between. The CDR3, as DNA: TGTGCCAGCAGTTTGACCGGGGTAGCTTTCTTT. Translating it yields CASSLTGVAFF.

This clone has more than one count but fewer than ten. This chain links TRBV29-1 with TRBJ2-7, with 7 positions matching TRBD2. The CDR3 loop spans 13 amino acids. Germline CDR1 is SQVTM and CDR2 is ANQGSEA. J gave up 5 bases and V 6 bases, and 10 bases lay outside the gene matches. As DNA, the CDR3 is TGCAGCGTGCGGATGGGAGGGATGCACGAGCAGTACTTC. Translation: CSVRMGGMHEQYF.

V gene TRBV27 combines with J gene TRBJ2-7; tentatively, D is TRBD2 (6 bases). Germline CDR1 MNHEY, CDR2 SMNVEV (reference sequence). V was shortened by 6 bases and J by 3 bases, with 15 bases between the two germline ends. The CDR3 is 14 amino acids. CDR3 amino acids: CASSSGRGLYEQYF. The DNA for the CDR3 is TGTGCCAGCAGCTCTGGGCGGGGTCTCTACGAGCAGTACTTC.

The genes are TRBV4-1 and TRBJ2-1; D not certain. Germline CDR1 is MGHRA and CDR2 is YSYEKL. The CDR3 is made up of 11 amino acids. With 5 bases removed from V and 7 bases from J, the gap between germline ends came to 6 bases. This CDR3 is CASSTRNEQFF. Here the CDR3 DNA reads TGCGCCAGCAGCACTCGAAATGAGCAGTTCTTC.

This chain links TRBV29-1 with TRBJ2-7, with D uncertain. Germline V CDR1 and CDR2: SQVTM, ANQGSEA. V dropped 4 bases and J dropped 4 bases, with 11 bases sitting between them. This CDR3 has 12 amino acids. The CDR3 DNA reads TGCAGCGTTGGGAAGGGTACGTACGAGCAGTACTTC. Translated, it gives CSVGKGTYEQYF.

This clone was picked up a small number of times. The gene calls are TRBV29-1 and TRBJ2-7; TRBD2 matches at 7 bases. Germline CDR1 and CDR2: SQVTM and ANQGSEA. This CDR3 comprises 13 residues. Germline trimming cut 3 bases from V and 5 bases from J; bases unmatched to any gene: 7. Written as DNA, the CDR3 is TGCAGCGTTGATGCGGGAGCTAGGGACGAGCAGTACTTC. Translated: CSVDAGARDEQYF.

This chain uses TRBV20-1 with TRBJ2-1; D gene uncertain. CDR1 and CDR2 from the germline V gene are DFQATT and SNEGSKA (reference sequence). The CDR3 totals 11 residues. The V end lost 7 bases, the J end lost 4 bases, and 8 bases lay between the germline ends. CDR3 nucleotide sequence: TGCAGTGGTTGGTTTTACAATGAGCAGTTCTTC. It encodes CSGWFYNEQFF.

On this clone: One end of the junction fails to match germline, which may point to a read error. The chain combines TRBV29-1 with TRBJ2-1; D might be TRBD2 (5 bases). This CDR3 contains 11 residues. Germline V gene data show CDR1 as SQVTM and CDR2 as ANQGSEA. The CDR3 DNA sequence: TGCAGCGTTGAGAGGGTGGATGAGCGGTTCTTC. Amino acid sequence: CSVERVDERFF.

The V call is TRBV28, the J call TRBJ2-2, with D possibly TRBD1 on 6 matching bases. This CDR3 has 14 amino acids. The germline V gene encodes CDR1 MDHEN and CDR2 SYDVKM. Trimming removed 8 bases at V and 7 bases at J, with 17 bases between. The CDR3 nucleotides read TGTGCCAGCCTACACAGGGAAGGGAGCGGGGAGCTGTTTTTT. It yields the protein CASLHREGSGELFF.

This clone has just one count. The CDR3 here is CSVGEGLLTGKLFF. As DNA, the CDR3 is TGCAGCGTAGGCGAGGGTCTCCTGACAGGGAAACTGTTTTTT. V and J are TRBV29-1 and TRBJ1-4; 7 nucleotides align to TRBD1. V was clipped by 6 bases and J by 11 bases; unmatched bases: 15. This CDR3 spans 14 amino acids. Germline V gene sequence: CDR1 SQVTM, CDR2 ANQGSEA.

V usage is TRBV27 and J usage is TRBJ2-7; the D is unclear. Deletions cut 3 bases from V and 4 bases from J, with 13 bases between. Germline V gene sequence: CDR1 MNHEY, CDR2 SMNVEV (reference sequence). There are 14 residues in the CDR3. As DNA, the CDR3 is TGTGCCAGCAGTTTCAAGGGCCTAGATTACGAGCAGTACTTC. Translated, it gives CASSFKGLDYEQYF.

The gene calls are TRBV4-2 and TRBJ2-1; 10 bases map to TRBD1. Germline V CDR1 and CDR2: LGHNA, YNFKEQ. V shed 1 base, J shed 8 bases, and the junction held 14 bases outside the gene matches. There are 18 residues in the CDR3. The CDR3 loop reads CASSQALWGGTGADEQFF. The CDR3 region has the DNA TGTGCCAGCAGCCAAGCCCTATGGGGAGGGACAGGGGCCGATGAGCAGTTCTTC.

This clone was detected only a few times. The chain employs TRBV29-1 and TRBJ1-1; TRBD1 matches 7 bases. CDR1 is SQVTM and CDR2 is ANQGSEA in the germline V gene. The CDR3 is made up of 16 amino acids. V was clipped by 5 bases and J by 2 bases; unmatched bases: 14. The CDR3 protein is CSVNPYHRQGNTEAFF. The CDR3 nucleotides are TGCAGCGTTAACCCCTACCACCGACAGGGTAACACTGAAGCTTTCTTT.

This clone was counted only a few times. The J gene is TRBJ2-7, the V gene TRBV5-1; TRBD1 agrees at 9 bases. The V gene end was trimmed by 5 bases and the J gene end by 6 bases; junction bases not matched to a gene: 6. CDR1 SGHRS and CDR2 YFSETQ come from the germline V gene. The CDR3 runs 13 residues. CDR3 amino acids: CASRRTGEGEQYF. The CDR3 bases are TGCGCCAGCAGGAGGACAGGGGAGGGCGAGCAGTACTTC.

The chain combines TRBV29-1 with TRBJ2-5; tentative D call: TRBD2 (6 bases). The CDR3 has 14 amino acids. CDR1 and CDR2 from the germline V gene are SQVTM and ANQGSEA. V was trimmed by 0 bases and J by 5 bases, leaving 13 bases between them. The CDR3 DNA reads as TGCAGCGTTGAAGAAGCGGTTGCGGGGGAGACCCAGTACTTC. It specifies CSVEEAVAGETQYF.